The rows below give T cell receptor beta chains drawn from one sample of a study of Graves' ophthalmopathy and Graves' hyperthyroidism. One entry per CDR3 protein results from TCRdb running MiXCR on the multiplex PCR reads. Here the sample spans some 360,000 distinct CDR3 sequences, approximately 18% being singletons. The specimen sequenced was peripheral blood. The receptor source for this set is an adult woman with stable Graves' hyperthyroidism. Each CDR3 is given with its conserved first and last residue. D genes are given only for firm matches. Rows give clone size only sometimes, using once, few, many, or a class for an expanded clone.

.	TRBV28	many	14	TRBJ2-7	TGTGCCAGCAGTTCCAGACAGGTATCCTACGAGCAGTACTTC	CASSSRQVSYEQYF
.	TRBV6-1	many	14	TRBJ2-2	TGTGCCAGCAGTGAAGCTCTGGGTGCCGGGGAGCTGTTTTTT	CASSEALGAGELFF
.	TRBV6-5	many	14	TRBJ1-1	TGTGCCAGCAGTTTTCAAACAGAAACCGATGAAGCTTTCTTT	CASSFQTETDEAFF
TRBD1	TRBV20-1	many	14	TRBJ1-1	TGCAGTGCTAGGGACAGGGGTGAGAACACTGAAGCTTTCTTT	CSARDRGENTEAFF
.	TRBV12-5	many	16	TRBJ2-5	TGTGCTAGTGGTTTGGCTGAAGGCCCCCAGAGCGCGACCCAGTACTTC	CASGLAEGPQSATQYF
.	TRBV28	many	16	TRBJ1-3	TGTGCCAGCACCACAGGACATTCACGCTCTGGAAACACCATATATTTT	CASTTGHSRSGNTIYF
TRBD2	TRBV24-1	.	16	TRBJ2-2	TGTGCCACCAGTACTAGCGGGAGGGCCGTCACCGGGGAGCTGTTTTTT	CATSTSGRAVTGELFF
.	TRBV9	many	14	TRBJ2-7	TGTGCCAGCAGCGTAGCCGGGACCCCCTACGAGCAGTACTTC	CASSVAGTPYEQYF
TRBD1	TRBV18	.	16	TRBJ1-1	TGTGCCAGCTCACCAGCAGGGGGCAATCTGAACACTGAAGCTTTCTTT	CASSPAGGNLNTEAFF
TRBD2	TRBV5-6	many	17	TRBJ2-2	TGTGCCAGCAGCCTTACTCCCACTAGCGGGAGGGCCGGGGAGCTGTTTTTT	CASSLTPTSGRAGELFF
.	TRBV6-5	many	14	TRBJ2-4	TGTGCCAGCAGTTCGATAATAGCCAAAAACATTCAGTACTTC	CASSSIIAKNIQYF
TRBD1	TRBV27	.	15	TRBJ1-2	TGTGCCAGCAGTTTAGGGCCGGGACAGCTCGTGCCGCCAACCTTC	CASSLGPGQLVPPTF
TRBD2	TRBV11-2	many	17	TRBJ2-2	TGTGCCAGCAGCTTAAGCTCTAGCGGGAGACTCACCGGGGAGCTGTTTTTT	CASSLSSSGRLTGELFF
.	TRBV7-9	many	12	TRBJ2-7	TGTGCCAGCACCTCCGAAGGGGGCGAGCAGTACTTC	CASTSEGGEQYF
TRBD1	TRBV28	many	15	TRBJ1-5	TGTGCCAGCAGTAACCGGGACAGGCGGAATCAGCCCCAGCATTTT	CASSNRDRRNQPQHF
.	TRBV10-3	many	14	TRBJ2-7	TGTGCCATCAGTCCCCGCCAAGACAGCGGCGAGCAGTACTTC	CAISPRQDSGEQYF
.	TRBV20-1	.	11	TRBJ1-2	TGCAGTGCTGCAGGGGACTATGGCTACACCTTC	CSAAGDYGYTF
.	TRBV6-1	many	14	TRBJ1-1	TGTGCCAGCAGTGAACAGGGCCCCGACACTGAAACTTTCTTT	CASSEQGPDTETFF
.	TRBV6-1	many	18	TRBJ2-6	TGTGCCAGCAGTGAGGGACAAGCAGCATCCTCTGGGGCCAACGTCCTGACTTTC	CASSEGQAASSGANVLTF
.	TRBV29-1	many	13	TRBJ2-7	TGCAGCGTTGAAGATCGCGACAGCTACGAGCAGTACTTC	CSVEDRDSYEQYF
TRBD2	TRBV20-1	once	10	TRBJ2-5	TGCAGTGCTAGAGGGAGCGGGGGAGACTTC	CSARGSGGDF
TRBD1	TRBV6-1	many	16	TRBJ2-5	TGTGCCAGCGGTATCTTATCAGGGGGCGGCTTCGGGAGCCAGTACTTC	CASGILSGGGFGSQYF
TRBD1	TRBV29-1	many	12	TRBJ2-5	TGCAGCGTCACAGGGGGAGGTGAGACCCAGTACTTC	CSVTGGGETQYF
.	TRBV12-3/TRBV12-4	many	17	TRBJ1-5	TGTGCCAGCAGTTTAAAGTGGGCAGGGGACTTAGGGCAGCCCCAGCATTTT	CASSLKWAGDLGQPQHF
TRBD2	TRBV11-1	.	20	TRBJ2-5	TGTGCCAGCAGCCACCGGGGGCTGGACGGACTAGCGGGTACGCAAGAGACCCAGTACTTC	CASSHRGLDGLAGTQETQYF
.	TRBV6-2/TRBV6-3	many	15	TRBJ1-1	TGTGCCAGCAGTTACTTGTGGCAATACGGCACTGAAGCTTTCTTT	CASSYLWQYGTEAFF
TRBD2	TRBV6-5	.	16	TRBJ2-7	TGTGCCAGCAGTTACCACCATAGGACTAGCGGGAACGAGCAGTACTTC	CASSYHHRTSGNEQYF
TRBD1	TRBV2	many	16	TRBJ1-5	TGTGCCAGCAATGGCAGGGGGGCGGTTAGCAATCAGCCCCAGCATTTT	CASNGRGAVSNQPQHF
.	TRBV20-1	.	13	TRBJ2-7	TGCAGTGCTAGGGTAGGGAGTAGCGACGAGCAGTACTTC	CSARVGSSDEQYF
.	TRBV28	many	14	TRBJ1-5	TGTGCCAGCGGAAGAACCCGGAGCAATCAGCCCCAGCATTTT	CASGRTRSNQPQHF
.	TRBV12-3/TRBV12-4	.	15	TRBJ1-4	TGTGCCAGCAGTTTCAGGGGACTTCATAATGAAAAACTGTTTTTT	CASSFRGLHNEKLFF
.	TRBV20-1	many	12	TRBJ1-6	TGCAGTGTTCCAGGGGAAAATTCACCCCTCCACTTT	CSVPGENSPLHF
.	TRBV19	many	15	TRBJ1-1	TGTGCCAGTAGTCCTCCGGGACTCAAAACGGCTGAAGCTTTCTTT	CASSPPGLKTAEAFF
.	TRBV7-2	.	14	TRBJ2-5	TGTGCCAGCAGTGAAGGGGTACCTCAAGAGACCCAGTACTTC	CASSEGVPQETQYF
.	TRBV20-1	many	14	TRBJ2-5	TGCAGTGCACAGGGACGTTACTGGGGGGAGACCCAGTACTTC	CSAQGRYWGETQYF
TRBD2	TRBV3-1	.	17	TRBJ2-2	TGTGCCAGCAGCCAAGTCGGACTAGCTCTGAACACCGGGGAGCTGTTTTTT	CASSQVGLALNTGELFF
TRBD1	TRBV6-5	many	16	TRBJ2-5	TGTGCCAGCAGTTACGGGGTGGGACAGGGGTGGGAGACCCAGTACTTC	CASSYGVGQGWETQYF
TRBD1	TRBV20-1	.	15	TRBJ1-6	TGCAGTGCTATGCGAGAGACAGGGGTTAACGCACCCCTCCACTTT	CSAMRETGVNAPLHF
.	TRBV20-1	many	12	TRBJ1-1	TGCAGTGCTAGATCCGTGAACACTGAAGCTTTCTTT	CSARSVNTEAFF
.	TRBV20-1	.	14	TRBJ2-5	TGCAGTGCTAGACCGGGGGACGGTCAAGAGACCCAGTACTTC	CSARPGDGQETQYF
.	TRBV13	many	15	TRBJ2-5	TGTGCCAGCAGCTTAAGTGGAAGCCCTAAGAAGACCCAGTACTTC	CASSLSGSPKKTQYF
TRBD1	TRBV28	many	14	TRBJ2-7	TGTGCCAGTACACTCCGGGACAGGGCTTACGAGCAGTACTTC	CASTLRDRAYEQYF